This TCR beta chain is from a study of metastatic and nonmetastatic thyroid tumors. Study-level information: It was across blood and tumor or nodule tissue from malignant and benign thyroid patients that repertoires were compared.

Patients were all untreated before their thyroid surgery. Authors' data handling: Clinicopathological groups differed in CDR3, with these differences serving to build a distant-metastasis classifier for papillary thyroid cancer. TCRdb re-clonotyped the PCR reads through MiXCR. V and J calls and clone size were set by TCRdb, not the authors. The data hold about 45,000 clones, with approximately 4.1% observed a single time. Findings of the study overall: A significant increase in TCR beta diversity was reportedly seen in malignant thyroid tumors relative to benign nodules, in blood and tumor.

This clone was seen a handful of times. Its antigen is undetermined. Input material: blood. The receptor was derived from a female donor with papillary thyroid cancer or a benign thyroid nodule (not recorded which). Some clones in this sample may be carry-over from other donors' samples.

This chain's CDR3 is CASSGAYGGSTDTQYF. The CDR3 DNA is TGTGCCAGCAGTGGTGCGTACGGCGGGAGTACAGATACGCAGTATTTT. This rearrangement joins TRBV6-1 to TRBJ2-3; TRBD2 matches 7 bases. V shed 4 bases, J shed 3 bases, and the junction held 10 bases outside the gene matches. The germline V gene encodes CDR1 MNHNS and CDR2 SASEGT. The CDR3 has 16 residues.